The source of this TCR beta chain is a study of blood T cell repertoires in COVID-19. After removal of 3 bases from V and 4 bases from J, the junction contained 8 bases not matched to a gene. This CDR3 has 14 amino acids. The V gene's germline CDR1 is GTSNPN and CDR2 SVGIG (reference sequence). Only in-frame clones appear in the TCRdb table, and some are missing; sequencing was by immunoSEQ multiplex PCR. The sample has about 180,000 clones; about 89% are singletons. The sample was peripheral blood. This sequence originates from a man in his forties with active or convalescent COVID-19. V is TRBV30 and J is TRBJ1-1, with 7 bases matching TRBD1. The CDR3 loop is CAWRTGTRSTEAFF. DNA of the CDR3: TGTGCCTGGAGGACAGGGACCCGTAGCACTGAAGCTTTCTTT.